These T cell receptor beta chains were read from a single sample in a study of control samples from healthy donors and cancer patients. Here immunoSEQ multiplex PCR was the method, and the copy in TCRdb shows in-frame clones only, minus some. Among some 71,000 clones listed, under 90% were seen once. Sequencing was carried out using PBMCs. The receptor source for this set is a man aged 60-69 years with lung cancer. Both conserved end residues are part of each CDR3. A D gene is named only where the DNA matches it firmly. Size is stated for part of the rows, as once, few or many counts, or as a class when the clone is expanded.

d_call	j_call	clone_size	v_call	cdr3_aa	cdr3_nt
NA	TRBJ1-5	NA	TRBV11-2	CASSLDAGINQPQHF	TGTGCCAGCAGCTTAGATGCCGGGATCAATCAGCCCCAGCATTTT
NA	TRBJ1-2	NA	TRBV5-5	CASSLTSYGYTF	TGTGCCAGCAGCTTAACCTCATATGGCTACACCTTC
NA	TRBJ2-7	NA	TRBV5-5	CASSFRSEYEQYF	TGTGCCAGCAGCTTTCGGTCTGAATACGAGCAGTACTTC
NA	TRBJ2-2	NA	TRBV5-1	CASSTGTANTGELFF	TGCGCCAGCAGCACCGGGACGGCGAACACCGGGGAGCTGTTTTTT
TRBD2	TRBJ2-5	NA	TRBV5-4	CASSPTSGGEETQYF	TGTGCCAGCAGCCCAACTAGCGGGGGGGAAGAGACCCAGTACTTC
NA	TRBJ1-4	once	TRBV7-9	CASSLETELFF	TGTGCCAGCAGCTTAGAGACAGAACTGTTTTTT
TRBD1	TRBJ1-1	NA	TRBV9	CASSAYDRVFNTEAFF	TGTGCCAGCAGTGCCTACGACAGGGTTTTTAACACTGAAGCTTTCTTT
TRBD1	TRBJ1-2	many	TRBV5-5	CASSLPGGAYGYTF	TGTGCCAGCAGCTTACCAGGGGGTGCGTATGGCTACACCTTC
NA	TRBJ1-6	NA	TRBV9	CASSVGGVTYNSPLHF	TGTGCCAGCAGCGTTGGGGGGGTAACCTATAATTCACCCCTCCACTTT
NA	TRBJ1-1	NA	TRBV6-6	CAPGGRPEAFF	TGTGCACCGGGGGGGCGGCCTGAAGCTTTCTTT
NA	TRBJ2-2	NA	TRBV27	CASSLASNTGELFF	TGTGCCAGCAGTCTCGCCAGCAACACCGGGGAGCTGTTTTTT
NA	TRBJ2-5	NA	TRBV6-4	CASSESPGLETQYF	TGTGCCAGCAGTGAGTCTCCTGGGTTAGAGACCCAGTACTTC
NA	TRBJ1-5	NA	TRBV6-1	CASSEPLVYGGQPQHF	TGTGCCAGCAGTGAACCCCTAGTTTACGGAGGGCAGCCCCAGCATTTT
TRBD2	TRBJ2-3	NA	TRBV5-1	CASSPGTSGSTDTQYF	TGCGCCAGCAGCCCCGGGACTAGCGGTAGCACAGATACGCAGTATTTT
NA	TRBJ2-5	NA	TRBV5-4	CASSLPGTKIQETQYF	TGTGCCAGCAGCTTACCCGGGACAAAGATTCAAGAGACCCAGTACTTC
TRBD1	TRBJ1-2	NA	TRBV5-1	CASIGTDYGYTF	TGCGCCAGCATCGGGACAGACTATGGCTACACCTTC
NA	TRBJ1-2	NA	TRBV5-1	CASSLGSIANYGYTF	TGCGCCAGCAGCTTAGGGTCTATAGCTAACTATGGCTACACCTTC
NA	TRBJ1-6	NA	TRBV30	CAWSALSSNPSRRNSPLHF	TGTGCCTGGAGTGCACTATCATCCAATCCCTCCCGGCGGAATTCACCCCTCCACTTT
NA	TRBJ2-3	NA	TRBV13	CASSPRGDSLNPDTQYF	TGTGCCAGCAGCCCAAGAGGAGATTCCCTGAACCCAGATACGCAGTATTTT
NA	TRBJ2-7	NA	TRBV10-3	CAISEVQTRTASSYEQYF	TGTGCCATCAGTGAAGTACAGACCAGGACGGCGAGCTCCTACGAGCAGTACTTC
NA	TRBJ2-5	NA	TRBV25-1	CASSGLMETQYF	TGTGCCAGCAGTGGATTAATGGAGACCCAGTACTTC
NA	TRBJ2-5	NA	TRBV5-5	CASSLEFQGSGDRKTQYF	TGTGCCAGCAGCTTGGAATTCCAGGGATCGGGAGATCGGAAGACCCAGTACTTC